This TCR beta chain is from a study of blood T cell repertoires in COVID-19. At the level of the study: Donors in the United States, Italy and Spain gave samples during acute or convalescent COVID-19.

From germline, CDR1 is SEHNR and CDR2 FQNEAQ (reference sequence). This CDR3 contains 17 residues. V was clipped by 5 bases and J by 3 bases; unmatched bases: 14. Original processing notes: Reference gene primer amplification in the assay estimated nucleated cell counts. TCRdb's table, derived via immunoSEQ multiplex PCR, lists solely in-frame clones and lacks some. The V and J calls and clone size come from that table; D and trimming were worked out from the DNA. The sample has about 130,000 clones, just over 75% seen once. The material sequenced was peripheral blood. The sequence was obtained from a human donor in a cohort sampled during active COVID-19. The chain uses TRBV7-9 and TRBJ2-5; TRBD1 agrees at 8 bases. This chain's CDR3 is CASSPGQGMPPKETQYF. The CDR3 nucleotides read TGTGCCAGCAGCCCCGGACAGGGCATGCCACCAAAAGAGACCCAGTACTTC.